The 24 T cell receptor beta chains listed next were all sequenced from one sample in a study of blood T cell repertoires in COVID-19. Sequenced by immunoSEQ multiplex PCR; TCRdb stores in-frame clones only, minus some. Of 200,000 to 300,000 clones listed, more than 85% are singletons. Sequencing used PBMCs or T cells enriched from blood (not recorded which). The receptor set was obtained from a man in his forties or fifties who had recovered from COVID-19.

The chain carries TRBV3-1 (or the pseudogene TRBV3-2) and TRBJ1-1; perhaps TRBD1 as D (6 bases). Trimming cost V 0 bases and J 4 bases, with 15 bases left between them. CDR3 length: 16 residues. The germline CDR1 and CDR2 sequences are LGHDT and YNNKEL (reference sequence). As DNA, the CDR3 is TGTGCCAGCAGCCAAGATCAATCCGGCAGGGGCACTGAAGCTTTCTTT. The encoded protein is CASSQDQSGRGTEAFF.

This sequence joins TRBV3-1 (or the pseudogene TRBV3-2) and TRBJ2-7, with D possibly TRBD2 on 5 matching bases. The CDR3 spans 16 residues. Trimming pared 2 bases from V and 0 bases from J, leaving 14 bases between. Germline V CDR1 and CDR2: LGHDT, YNNKEL (reference sequence). CDR3 in DNA: TGTGCCAGCAGCCAATCCATGGACTGGATCTCCTACGAGCAGTACTTC. It encodes CASSQSMDWISYEQYF.

This rearrangement joins TRBV7-2 to TRBJ2-5, with D possibly TRBD2 on 5 matching bases. The CDR3 runs to 19 residues. Trimming took 2 bases from V and 1 from J, leaving 23 bases between them. In germline, CDR1 is SGHTA, CDR2 FQGNSA. This CDR3 is CASSLFRAVLRGPQETQYF. CDR3 in DNA: TGTGCCAGCAGCTTATTTCGCGCCGTACTCCGAGGGCCCCAAGAGACCCAGTACTTC.

The J gene is TRBJ1-2, the V gene TRBV7-9; D is ambiguous. This CDR3 spans 12 amino acids. CDR1 and CDR2 (germline): SEHNR, FQNEAQ (reference sequence). The V and J ends lost 1 base and 6 bases respectively, with 6 bases between them. This CDR3 reads CASSLVEDGYTF. The CDR3 bases are TGTGCCAGCAGCTTAGTGGAGGATGGCTACACCTTC.

CDR3 residues: CASSSRGLQETQYF. The CDR3 coding sequence is TGTGCCAGTAGTTCCAGGGGGCTCCAAGAGACCCAGTACTTC. The chain has TRBV19 and TRBJ2-5, with 8 bases fitting TRBD1. V dropped 5 bases and J dropped 1; count of bases not matched to a gene: 3. The CDR3 sequence is 14 residues long. Germline V gene data show CDR1 as LNHDA and CDR2 as SQIVND (reference sequence).

The V call is TRBV2, the J call TRBJ1-1; possibly TRBD1 for D (5 bases). Per germline, CDR1 SNHLY and CDR2 FYNNEI. CDR3 length: 14 residues. Trimming removed 7 bases at V and 0 bases at J, with 12 bases between. The CDR3 coding sequence is TGTGCCAGCATCGTTAGGGGCATGAACACTGAAGCTTTCTTT. Translation: CASIVRGMNTEAFF. Based on the CDR3 plus reference TRBV2 and TRBJ1-1, the full variable domain is EPEVTQTPSHQVTQMGQEVILRCVPISNHLYFYWYRQILGQKVEFLVSFYNNEISEKSEIFDDQFSVERPDGSNFTLKIRSTKLEDSAMYFCASIVRGMNTEAFFGQGTRLTVV.

V is TRBV5-1 and J is TRBJ2-7, with D possibly matching TRBD1 (6 bases). Germline V CDR1 and CDR2: SGHRS, YFSETQ. This CDR3 has 15 residues. The germline V and J ends were trimmed by 1 base and 2 bases, with 13 bases remaining between them. The CDR3 sequence is CASSLYRVGTYEQYF. DNA of the CDR3: TGCGCCAGCAGCTTGTACAGGGTCGGAACCTACGAGCAGTACTTC.

The chain couples TRBV5-1 to TRBJ2-1, with a possible D match to TRBD2 (7 bases). V was cut by 4 bases and J by 1 base, with 18 bases left in between. CDR3 length: 17 residues. CDR1 SGHRS and CDR2 YFSETQ come from the germline V gene. CDR3 residues: CASSNLSGDTSYNEQFF. As DNA, the CDR3 is TGCGCCAGCAGCAATCTCAGCGGGGACACGTCCTACAATGAGCAGTTCTTC.

This clone occurred once. This sequence joins TRBV10-2 and TRBJ2-7; 8 bases align to TRBD2. The CDR3 is made up of 14 amino acids. Germline V gene data show CDR1 as WSHSY and CDR2 as SAAADI. V gave up 7 bases and J gave up 3 bases; unmatched junction bases: 8. This CDR3 reads CASTPGSGGYEQYF. The CDR3 coding sequence is TGCGCCAGCACCCCGGGGAGCGGGGGCTACGAGCAGTACTTC.

Here the CDR3 DNA reads TGTGCCAGCAGGGATGGGACTAGCGGGCCAGGATGGCAGTTCTTC. Its protein is CASRDGTSGPGWQFF. The J gene is TRBJ2-1, the V gene TRBV27; 12 bases are shared with TRBD2. Unmatched junction bases numbered 12, after V lost 6 bases and J lost 12 bases. The V gene's germline CDR1 is MNHEY and CDR2 SMNVEV (reference sequence). CDR3 length: 15 residues.

V usage is TRBV9 and J usage is TRBJ1-6; D ambiguous. From germline, CDR1 is SGDLS and CDR2 YYNGEE. The CDR3 contains 15 residues. Trimming cost V 0 bases and J 6 bases, with 10 bases left between them. The CDR3 reads CASSVGGLINSPLHF. CDR3 sequence (DNA): TGTGCCAGCAGCGTAGGAGGCCTAATTAATTCACCCCTCCACTTT.

The gene calls are TRBV27 and TRBJ1-4; no reliable D call. This CDR3 spans 17 amino acids. Germline V gives CDR1 MNHEY, CDR2 SMNVEV (reference sequence). The germline V and J ends were trimmed by 1 base and 2 bases, with 14 bases remaining between them. CDR3 nucleotides: TGTGCCAGCAGTTTATTGACCCCGGGAGCGACTAATGAAAAACTGTTTTTT. Amino acid sequence: CASSLLTPGATNEKLFF.

J is TRBJ2-1 and V is TRBV4-2; 7 nucleotides agree with TRBD1. The germline V gene has CDR1 LGHNA and CDR2 YNFKEQ. The junction had 8 bases not matched to a gene; V was cut back by 0 bases and J by 6 bases. This CDR3 is built from 16 residues. CDR3 nucleotide sequence: TGTGCCAGCAGCCAAGATCCCGGACAGGCAACCAATGAGCAGTTCTTC. Protein sequence: CASSQDPGQATNEQFF.

The chain is built from TRBV6-2 or TRBV6-3 and TRBJ1-5; no clear D gene. Germline V gene sequence: CDR1 MNHEY, CDR2 SVGEGT. The CDR3 is 13 residues long. V gave up 2 bases and J gave up 9 bases, with 11 bases separating them. This CDR3 is CASSYLRYRPQHF. For the CDR3, the DNA is TGTGCCAGCAGTTACCTTCGATACAGGCCCCAGCATTTT.

The chain combines TRBV10-3 with TRBJ2-3; no reliable D call. V lost 6 bases and J lost 4, with 11 bases in between. There are 13 residues in the CDR3. CDR1 is ENHRY, CDR2 SYGVKD, per germline. CDR3: CAIRAASADTQYF. The CDR3, as DNA: TGTGCCATCAGAGCCGCCTCTGCAGATACGCAGTATTTT.

For the CDR3, the DNA is TGTGCCAGCGGGTGGGACAGGAGGAGAACAGATACGCAGTATTTT. Translation: CASGWDRRRTDTQYF. The rearrangement joins TRBV27 to TRBJ2-3; 8 bases map to TRBD1. The CDR3 contains 15 residues. V lost 8 bases, J lost 3 bases, and 10 bases stayed unmatched. The V gene's germline CDR1 is MNHEY and CDR2 SMNVEV (reference sequence).

The chain carries TRBV5-6 and TRBJ1-5; perhaps TRBD1 as D (6 bases). V lost 7 bases and J 5 bases, leaving 13 bases between the germline ends. Germline loops: CDR1 SGHDT, CDR2 YYEEEE. CDR3 length: 13 residues. The CDR3 DNA reads as TGTGCCAGCTCCCGGACAGCCCATCAGCCCCAGCATTTT. Residues: CASSRTAHQPQHF.

The chain employs TRBV2 and TRBJ1-1, with D possibly being TRBD1 (6 bases). The length of the CDR3 is 12 residues. Trimming removed 7 bases at V and 11 bases at J, with 17 bases between. Germline values: CDR1 SNHLY, CDR2 FYNNEI. This CDR3 is CASTEGGREAFF. The CDR3 DNA follows: TGTGCCAGCACCGAAGGGGGGCGGGAGGCTTTCTTT.

The chain couples TRBV29-1 to TRBJ2-1, with TRBD1 matching over 8 bases. The ends lost 3 bases at V and 9 bases at J; junction bases unmatched: 13. CDR3 size: 15 residues. Per germline, CDR1 SQVTM and CDR2 ANQGSEA. CDR3 sequence (DNA): TGCAGCGTTGAGGGTTCCGTAGGACAGGGACTTGAGCAGTTCTTC. Its protein product is CSVEGSVGQGLEQFF.

The sample holds one count of this clone. This chain links TRBV3-1 (or the pseudogene TRBV3-2) with TRBJ2-1, with TRBD2 matching 9 bases. This CDR3 contains 16 residues. With 0 bases clipped from V and 7 bases from J, the junction kept 7 bases outside the gene matches. Germline V gene sequence: CDR1 LGHDT, CDR2 YNNKEL (reference sequence). The CDR3 spells CASSQDPLAGWNEQFF. The CDR3 DNA sequence: TGTGCCAGCAGCCAAGACCCCCTAGCGGGGTGGAATGAGCAGTTCTTC.

The V and J genes are TRBV7-9 and TRBJ2-7; D might be TRBD1 (5 bases). Germline CDR1 and CDR2: SEHNR and FQNEAQ (reference sequence). This CDR3 spans 18 amino acids. The V gene lost 1 base and the J gene lost 2 bases, with 21 bases spanning the gap. CDR3 amino acids: CASSLESQGGTLAYEQYF. The CDR3, as DNA: TGTGCCAGCAGCTTAGAGTCCCAGGGCGGAACCTTAGCCTACGAGCAGTACTTC.

V gene TRBV7-2 combines with J gene TRBJ2-7, with 9 bases identical to TRBD1. The CDR3 spans 13 residues. V shed 4 bases and J 7 bases; nucleotides not matched to a gene: 5. Germline V gene data show CDR1 as SGHTA and CDR2 as FQGNSA. In DNA, the CDR3 is TGTGCCAGCAGCTCCGGGACAGGGAATGAGCAGTACTTC. Its protein product is CASSSGTGNEQYF.

This chain links TRBV7-2 with TRBJ2-3, with a tentative D call TRBD2 (5 bases). Germline V gene data show CDR1 as SGHTA and CDR2 as FQGNSA. There are 15 residues in the CDR3. V lost 0 bases and J 2 bases, leaving 9 bases between the germline ends. The CDR3 is CASSLAGVDTDTQYF. As DNA, the CDR3 is TGTGCCAGCAGCTTAGCCGGGGTAGACACAGATACGCAGTATTTT.

The gene calls are TRBV7-9 and TRBJ1-6; 9 positions agree with TRBD1. From germline, CDR1 is SEHNR and CDR2 FQNEAQ (reference sequence). The CDR3 has 15 amino acids. V dropped 1 base and J dropped 8; count of bases not matched to a gene: 3. DNA of the CDR3: TGTGCCAGCAGCTTAGACCGGGACAGGGATTCACCCCTCCACTTT. Its protein is CASSLDRDRDSPLHF.